This T cell receptor beta chain was retrieved from a study of T cell repertoires and leukemia-associated antigens (dated by TCRdb to the late 2010s). Looking at the study overall: Approximately 15 million effective reads were obtained overall, with each sample giving about 5.1 to 7 million read pairs and roughly 3 to 5.0 million effective reads. In vitro peptide stimulation of healthy T cells was used with the aim of identifying the antigen recognized by a TCR Vbeta21 clone previously found in CML patients. Overall study outcomes, separate from this receptor: The antigen specificity and function of the expanded clones were not directly tested, and further investigation of both was required. Across the four groups, there were no significant differences in the numbers of Vbeta genes (approximately 63), Jbeta genes (about 14), VDJ rearrangements, or unique CDR3s.

To note about this clonotype: Which antigen it targets is not known. Per-base quality was not reported, and no clone a single base away is much larger than it.

Spanning cysteine to phenylalanine, the CDR3 consists of 14 amino acids. Solely the CDR3 DNA is kept, with 42 bases framed from the first base. According to the germline V gene, CDR1 reads SGHTA and CDR2 reads FQGNSA. Germline trimming amounts to 5 bases on V and 1 base on J, with 2 as the count of junction bases outside the gene matches. Total RNA was extracted from the cultured T cells with TRIzol reagent. 5' rapid amplification of cDNA ends (5'RACE) was the method used to amplify TCRbeta libraries from the RNA. Before sequencing, Qubit, an Agilent instrument, and quantitative PCR were used to check library concentration and integrity. A commercial service provider sequenced the qualified libraries on Illumina HiSeq or MiSeq. The authors processed their data as follows. TCR sequences in each sample were identified using MiXCR version 1.8.2. Qualified clones required a CDR3 longer than four amino acids, an in-frame nucleotide length, and no stop codon. A read counted as effective if the read contained the complete CDR3 structure. RT-PCR with 24 Vbeta primers, GeneScan spectratyping, and Sanger sequencing were used to validate expanded clones. The raw public reads went through TCRdb reprocessing: fastp at Q25, MiXCR clone calling, in-frame beta chains kept. Rows with a matching CDR3 protein are joined into one entry that keeps the most common DNA and genes. These V and J calls derive from TCRdb rather than the authors' analysis. The sample table lists around 9,400 distinct CDR3 sequences, approximately 40% of them with a count of one. The top ten clones comprise just over 55% of the sample.

CD3+ T cells were first rested overnight at 2.5 million to 3 million cells/mL in RPMI 1640 without fetal bovine serum. MACS immunomagnetic beads were used according to the manufacturer's instructions to isolate CD3+ T cells from PBMCs. Sequenced sample: CD3+ T cells sorted from blood and cultured. The TCR comes from a female donor in good health. The chain employs TRBV7-2 and TRBJ2-1, with TRBD2 matching 7 junction bases. The DNA reads as follows: TGTGCCAGCAGCCCCGGGGGGTCCTACAATGAGCAGTTCTTC. This yields the protein CASSPGGSYNEQFF.